The present entry profiles one TCR beta chain with its context. Its antigen is undetermined. The data are from a study of a mutant IDH1 vaccine in newly diagnosed glioma. About the study: Patients had received radiotherapy, temozolomide, or both previously, most receiving both.

Time point reported: baseline, week 1 (first vaccination visit). Treatment denoted: pre-vaccination baseline after standard-of-care therapy. V lost 7 bases and J 1 base, leaving 7 bases between the germline ends. The CDR3 totals 12 residues. Germline V CDR1 and CDR2: SNHLY, FYNNEI. Study results and caveats: Pseudoprogression showed no apparent link to changes in top peripheral T cell clonotypes.

The data were produced by immunoSEQ multiplex PCR, yet TCRdb's version contains in-frame clones alone and is incomplete. The sample lists 20,000 to 25,000 clones; approximately 85% were seen once. The chain is built from TRBV2 and TRBJ1-1; D is unclear. The sequences come from PBMCs, collected from a glioma patient treated with radiotherapy, temozolomide or both. This TCR was recovered from a man aged 35-49 years with glioma. The CDR3 region is CASTPGNTEAFF. The DNA for the CDR3 is TGTGCCAGCACTCCAGGGAACACTGAAGCTTTCTTT.